This record looks at one TCR beta chain sequence and its context. These data come from a study of Ad26.COV2.S vaccination and SARS-CoV-2 variants. As to treatment: 15 to 20 received Ad26.COV2.S at low or high dose, single or two shots; 5 received placebo; per-sample allocation not given. Vaccine and placebo recipients were sampled on day 63 after the first injection. V was clipped by 4 bases and J by 2 bases; unmatched bases: 16. Germline CDR1 SEHNR, CDR2 FQNEAQ (reference sequence). The CDR3 runs 18 residues. TCRdb's table, derived via immunoSEQ multiplex PCR, lists solely in-frame clones and lacks some. Of approximately 460,000 clones detected, about 89% appear once; the ten largest clones hold 1.5% to 2%.

This rearrangement joins TRBV7-9 to TRBJ2-5; 7 bases align to TRBD2. This TCR was recovered from a person between 18 and 60 years old who received the Ad26.COV2.S COVID-19 vaccine or a placebo. Sequencing used peripheral blood, obtained in a trial of Ad26.COV2.S vaccine versus placebo. CDR3 amino acids: CASSSLATFNVGQETQYF. The CDR3 DNA reads TGTGCCAGCAGCTCACTAGCGACCTTCAACGTGGGGCAAGAGACCCAGTACTTC.